These 4 T cell receptor beta chains originate from one sample sequenced in a study of post-analysis software for immune sequencing data. Study-wide results and caveats: A few TRBV segments, TRBV5-6, TRBV5-1 and TRBV20-1 among them, were found more frequent in patients than controls.

Antigens for these TCRs are unknown. TCR beta cDNA libraries included unique molecular identifiers. TCRdb recomputed calls from the PCR reads with MiXCR, one row per CDR3 protein. Among 700,000 to 900,000 distinct CDR3 sequences listed, under 60% were seen once. The sample consisted of blood. All receptors come from a girl aged 5 to 17 with multiple sclerosis.

The chain combines TRBV7-3 with TRBJ1-2; possibly TRBD1 for D (5 bases). This CDR3 has 16 amino acids. Trimming shortened V by 2 bases and J by 8 bases, and 21 bases separated the two germline ends. Germline lookup yields CDR1 SGHTA and CDR2 FQGTGA. CDR3 region: CASSLGPGTQRGGYTF. The CDR3 nucleotides read TGTGCCAGCAGCTTAGGCCCCGGGACGCAACGCGGGGGCTACACCTTC.

A remark on this clonotype: At one of its ends the junction is not consistent with the germline gene, which may arise from a read error. The chain uses TRBV28 and TRBJ2-7, with TRBD2 as a possible D gene (6 bases). From germline, CDR1 is MDHEN and CDR2 SYDVKM. This CDR3 region has 12 residues. The CDR3 DNA reads as TGTGCCAGCAGCTGGGGGGTCTACGAGCTGTACTTC. The encoded protein is CASSWGVYELYF.

CDR3 nucleotides: TGCGCCAGCAGCTTGAATACTAACGGTAAAGAGACCCAGTACTTC. Translation: CASSLNTNGKETQYF. The V and J genes are TRBV5-1 and TRBJ2-5; D gene uncertain. Trimming cost V 1 base and J 3 bases, with 13 bases left between them. The CDR3 totals 15 residues. Germline V CDR1 and CDR2: SGHRS, YFSETQ.

This sequence joins TRBV5-1 and TRBJ2-1; 9 bases are a match to TRBD2. The V gene end was trimmed by 0 bases and the J gene end by 9 bases; junction bases not matched to a gene: 7. This CDR3 spans 15 amino acids. The germline gives CDR1 SGHRS, CDR2 YFSETQ. CDR3 sequence: CASSLVIAGEGEQFF. In DNA, the CDR3 is TGCGCCAGCAGCTTGGTAATAGCGGGAGAAGGTGAGCAGTTCTTC.